The clone carrying this T cell receptor (beta chain) was counted between two and nine times. Antigen specificity is unknown. Study findings and constraints: Greatest tumor Treg TCR overlap was with tumor naive CD4+ cells. Tumor memory CD4+ T cell TCR gene usage clustered with blood and lymph node memory CD4+ cells and lymph node naive CD4+ cells.

After constant-region reverse-primer amplification, full-length variable regions underwent semi-nested PCR with Nested Universal Primer A. One entry per CDR3 protein results from TCRdb running MiXCR on the 5' RACE reads. The sample records about 50,000 distinct CDR3 sequences, around 26% being singletons. CDR1 and CDR2 from the germline V gene are MDHEN and SYDVKM. The CDR3 has 14 amino acids. V lost 2 bases, J lost 5 bases, and 13 bases lay in between. Purified naive CD4+ T cells were depleted of CD25+ Tregs. The sequence derives from a female donor with breast cancer. The genes are TRBV28 and TRBJ2-7; TRBD2 might be the D (6 bases). The specimen was naive CD4+ T cells sorted from blood. Subset denoted: naive CD4+ T cells, CD4+CD45RA+CD25-. The DNA for the CDR3 is TGTGCCAGCAGTTTAGGGGCGGGAAAGGACGAGCAGTACTTC. It yields the protein CASSLGAGKDEQYF. The variable domain in full, completed from reference TRBV28 and TRBJ2-7, reads DVKVTQSSRYLVKRTGEKVFLECVQDMDHENMFWYRQDPGLGLRLIYFSYDVKMKEKGDIPEGYSVSREKKERFSLILESASTNQTSMYLCASSLGAGKDEQYFGPGTRLTVT.